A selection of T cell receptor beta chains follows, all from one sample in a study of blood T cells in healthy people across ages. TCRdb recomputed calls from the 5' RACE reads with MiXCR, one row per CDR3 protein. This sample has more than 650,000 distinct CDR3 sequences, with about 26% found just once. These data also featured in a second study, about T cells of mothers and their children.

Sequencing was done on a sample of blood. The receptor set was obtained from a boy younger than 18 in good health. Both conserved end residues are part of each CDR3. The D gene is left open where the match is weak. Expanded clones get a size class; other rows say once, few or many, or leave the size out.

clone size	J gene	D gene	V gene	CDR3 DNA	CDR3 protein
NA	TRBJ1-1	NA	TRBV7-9	TGTGCCAGCAGCCGGGGGAGTTTCAGGATGCACACTGAAGCTTTCTTT	CASSRGSFRMHTEAFF
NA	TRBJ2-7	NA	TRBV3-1	TGTGCCAGCAGCCAAGAAATTGGATACGAGCAGTACTTC	CASSQEIGYEQYF
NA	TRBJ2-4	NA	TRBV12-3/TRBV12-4	TGTGCCAGCAGTTACCGGGCCCCCCAAGAGGCCATTCAGTACTTC	CASSYRAPQEAIQYF
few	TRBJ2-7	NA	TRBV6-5	TGTGCCAGCAGTTACTCGAAAACAACTCCCTACGAGCAGTACTTC	CASSYSKTTPYEQYF
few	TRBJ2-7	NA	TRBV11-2	TGTGCCAGCAGCTTAGTCGCGGTAAGCTCCTACGAGCAGTACTTC	CASSLVAVSSYEQYF
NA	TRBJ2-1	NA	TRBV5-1	TGCGCCAGCAGCTTGGGGCCCGGGAGTGCCTACAATGAGCAGTTCTTC	CASSLGPGSAYNEQFF
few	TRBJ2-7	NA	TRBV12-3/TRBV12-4	TGTGCCAGCAGTAAAACAGGGACCACCTACGAGCAGTACTTC	CASSKTGTTYEQYF
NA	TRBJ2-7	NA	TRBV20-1	TGCAGTGCTCAGGAGGGTTTAGACTACGAGCAGTACTTC	CSAQEGLDYEQYF
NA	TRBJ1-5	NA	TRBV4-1	TGCGCCAGCAGCCCAAATATTTATCAGCCCCAGCATTTT	CASSPNIYQPQHF
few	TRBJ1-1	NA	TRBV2	TGTGCCAGCAGTGAGGAATATGGGAACACTGAGGCTTTCTTT	CASSEEYGNTEAFF
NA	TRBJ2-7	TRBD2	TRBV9	TGTGCCAGCAGTGAGGGTCCTAGCGGGGGTTTCTACGAGCAGTACTTC	CASSEGPSGGFYEQYF
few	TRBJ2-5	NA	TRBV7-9	TGTGCCAGCAGCCCCGGAGTAGGGGCGTACCAAGAGACCCAGTACTTC	CASSPGVGAYQETQYF
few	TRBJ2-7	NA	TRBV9	TGTGCCAGCAGCGTCCGGGACTCAAGCTCCTACGAGCAGTACTTC	CASSVRDSSSYEQYF
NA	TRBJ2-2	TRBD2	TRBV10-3	TGTGCCATCAGTGTAAGGGGACTAGCGGGCACGAACACCGGGGAGCTGTTTTTT	CAISVRGLAGTNTGELFF
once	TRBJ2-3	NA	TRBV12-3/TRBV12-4	TGTGCCAGCAGCTTCCGGGGCGACAGGGATACGCAGTATTTT	CASSFRGDRDTQYF
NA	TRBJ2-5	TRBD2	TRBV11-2	TGTGCCAGCAGCTTAGACGGACTAGCGGCTCAGACCCAGTACTTC	CASSLDGLAAQTQYF
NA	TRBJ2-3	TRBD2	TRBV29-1	TGCAGCGTTGATGGGCTAGCGGGGGGACCTAGCACAGATACGCAGTATTTT	CSVDGLAGGPSTDTQYF
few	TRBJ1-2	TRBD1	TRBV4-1	TGTGCCAGCAGCTTCCGGGACAGGGGAGATGGCTACACCTTC	CASSFRDRGDGYTF
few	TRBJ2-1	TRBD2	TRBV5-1	TGCGCCAGTTGGCCGGGACTAGCGGGATACAATGAGCAGTTCTTC	CASWPGLAGYNEQFF
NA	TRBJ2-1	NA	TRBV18	TGTGCCAGCTCACCAGGCGACTTCAATGAGCAGTTCTTC	CASSPGDFNEQFF
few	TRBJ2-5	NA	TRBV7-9	TGTGCCAGCAGCTTAACTCCCTCTGGAGAGACCCAGTACTTC	CASSLTPSGETQYF
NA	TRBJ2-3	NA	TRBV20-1	TGCAGTGCTCCGCCGAATTGGGGCGCAGATACGCAGTATTTT	CSAPPNWGADTQYF
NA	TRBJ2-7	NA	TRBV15	TGTGCCACCAGCACTAGACATACGGTGGGGTACGAGCAGTACTTC	CATSTRHTVGYEQYF
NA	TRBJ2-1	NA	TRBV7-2	TGTGCCAGCAGCAGCCCAGACAGAAGTAATGAGCAGTTCTTC	CASSSPDRSNEQFF
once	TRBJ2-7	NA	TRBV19	TGTGCCAGTAGTACTTCTACTCCCGGCTACGAGCAGTACTTC	CASSTSTPGYEQYF
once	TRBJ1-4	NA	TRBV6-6	TGTGCCAGCAACGACCCTCAGGGAATTGGGGAAAAACTGTTTTTT	CASNDPQGIGEKLFF
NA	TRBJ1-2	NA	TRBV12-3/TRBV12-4	TGTGCCCCCGGCGGGGGGCGGCAAGTCTACACCTTC	CAPGGGRQVYTF
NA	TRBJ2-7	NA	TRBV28	TGTGCCAGCAGTACCCGGATATACGAGCAGTACTTC	CASSTRIYEQYF
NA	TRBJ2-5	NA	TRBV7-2	TGTGCCAGCAGCTCGCTGTCGGGTTTGGGAGAGACCCAGTACTTC	CASSSLSGLGETQYF
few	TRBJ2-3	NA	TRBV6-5	TGTGCCAGCCGAAGGGGGGAAGATACGCAGTATTTT	CASRRGEDTQYF
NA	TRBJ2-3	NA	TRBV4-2	TGTGCCAGCAGCCCCGGGACTCAAAACACAGATACGCAGTATTTT	CASSPGTQNTDTQYF
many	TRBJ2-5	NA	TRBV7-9	TGTGCCAGCAGCTACCCCGGGGGAGGAGAGACCCAGTACTTC	CASSYPGGGETQYF
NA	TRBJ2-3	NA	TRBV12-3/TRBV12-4	TGTGCCAGCAGACCCCCGGGACCTCAGATCACAGATATGCAGTATTTT	CASRPPGPQITDMQYF
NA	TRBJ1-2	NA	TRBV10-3	TGTGCCATCAACTCTTATGGGGGCGCGGACTATGGCTACACCTTC	CAINSYGGADYGYTF
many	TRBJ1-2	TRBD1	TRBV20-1	TGCAGTGCCCCGGACAGGGGGACCTATGGCTACACCTTC	CSAPDRGTYGYTF
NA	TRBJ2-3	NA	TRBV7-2	TGTGCCAGCAGCTTAGAGCCTAGTCCGCCAGATACGCAGTATTTT	CASSLEPSPPDTQYF
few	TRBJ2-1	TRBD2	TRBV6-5	TGTGCCAGCAGCTCTCGGGGGGACAATGAGCAGTTCTTC	CASSSRGDNEQFF
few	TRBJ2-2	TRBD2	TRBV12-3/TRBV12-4	TGTGCCAGCAGCCCAAGAACTGGGGGGGATCACACCGGGGAGCTGTTTTTT	CASSPRTGGDHTGELFF
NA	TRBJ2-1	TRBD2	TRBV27	TGTGCCAGCAGTTTAAAAGCGGGGGGCCCGCCTTACAATGAGCAGTTCTTC	CASSLKAGGPPYNEQFF
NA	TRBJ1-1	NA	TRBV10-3	TGTGCCATCAGTGAGTCGAAGGAGGGGGTGGGCACTGAAGCTTTCTTT	CAISESKEGVGTEAFF
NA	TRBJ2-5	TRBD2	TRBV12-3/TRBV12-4	TGTGCCAGCAGTTACGGACTAGCGGGCCCGGGCAGGGAGACCCAGTACTTC	CASSYGLAGPGRETQYF
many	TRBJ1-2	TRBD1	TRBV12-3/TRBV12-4	TGTGCCAGCAGTTTAGAAGGGGGCCATTTTAGTGGCTACACCTTC	CASSLEGGHFSGYTF
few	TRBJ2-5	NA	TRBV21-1	TGTGCCAGCATTATCCCAGACCGAAAACAGAAACAGTACCAAGAGACCCAGTACTTC	CASIIPDRKQKQYQETQYF
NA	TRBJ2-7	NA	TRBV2	TGTGCCAGCAGTGAGGGTGGCGGGACCTACGAGCAGTACTTC	CASSEGGGTYEQYF
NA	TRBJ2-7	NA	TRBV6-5	TGTGCCAGCAGTTTCCAGGGCCCGTCCTACGAGCAGTACTTC	CASSFQGPSYEQYF
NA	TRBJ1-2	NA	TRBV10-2	TGCGCCAGCAGTGACAGGTGGGGCTACACCTTC	CASSDRWGYTF
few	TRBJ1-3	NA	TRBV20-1	TGCAGTGCTTCCCGGAGGGGGAGCTCTGGAAACACCATATATTTT	CSASRRGSSGNTIYF
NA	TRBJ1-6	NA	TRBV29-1	TGCAGCGTTGTGGGACGCTGGAATTCACCCCTCCACTTT	CSVVGRWNSPLHF
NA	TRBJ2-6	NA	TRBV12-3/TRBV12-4	TGTGCCAGCGGGGTGGGGGGAGCTGGGGCCAACGTCCTGACTTTC	CASGVGGAGANVLTF
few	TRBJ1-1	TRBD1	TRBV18	TGTGCCAGCTCACCGGATAACAGGGGTCCAAGGGGCCTCGCTGAAGCTTTCTTT	CASSPDNRGPRGLAEAFF
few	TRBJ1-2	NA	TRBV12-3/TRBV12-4	TGTGCCAGCAGTTTAAGGGGCACTTATGGCTACACCTTC	CASSLRGTYGYTF
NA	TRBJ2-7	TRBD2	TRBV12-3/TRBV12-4	TGTGCCAGCAGTCTTCATACCGGGACTAGCGGGGGGGCACCGTACTTC	CASSLHTGTSGGAPYF
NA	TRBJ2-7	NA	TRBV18	TGTGCCAGCTCACTCCCGGACGGGCCAAATGAGCAGTACTTC	CASSLPDGPNEQYF
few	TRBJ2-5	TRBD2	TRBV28	TGTGCCAGCAGCTCGGCAGCGGGACTAGCAGAGGAGACCCAGTACTTC	CASSSAAGLAEETQYF
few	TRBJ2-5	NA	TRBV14	TGTGCCAGCAGCCCCTCGTTACTAGAGACCCAGTACTTC	CASSPSLLETQYF
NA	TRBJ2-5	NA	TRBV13	TGTGCCAGCAGCTTCTCGACTAAGGGAGAGACCCAGTACTTC	CASSFSTKGETQYF
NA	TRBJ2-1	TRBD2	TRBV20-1	TGCAGTGCTAGACCATTAAGGACTAGCGGGGGGGCCTTGAATGAGCAGTTCTTC	CSARPLRTSGGALNEQFF
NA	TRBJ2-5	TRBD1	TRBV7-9	TGTGCCAGCAGCTCCTGGGACAGGAGGGTGACCCAGTACTTC	CASSSWDRRVTQYF
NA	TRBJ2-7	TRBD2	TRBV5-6	TGTGCCAGCAGGGGGGGAGGGATACACGAGCAGTACTTC	CASRGGGIHEQYF